This entry lists 19 T cell receptor beta chains sequenced from one sample in a study of somatic mutations in cytotoxic T cells in rheumatoid arthritis. Repertoires were generated with immunoSEQ multiplex PCR, while TCRdb's copy carries only in-frame clones and drops some. Of approximately 17,000 clones in the sample, nearly 80% were seen once. Sequencing was done on a sample of CD8+ T cells sorted from blood. The source is an adult with rheumatoid arthritis.

The chain recombines TRBV6-1 with TRBJ2-7; 8 positions agree with TRBD2. The junction had 10 bases not matched to a gene; V was cut back by 6 bases and J by 3 bases. The germline V gene encodes CDR1 MNHNS and CDR2 SASEGT. The CDR3 has 15 amino acids. The CDR3 nucleotides are TGTGCCAGCAGCGTAGAGCGGGGGTCTTACTACGAGCAGTACTTC. Encoded protein: CASSVERGSYYEQYF.

This sequence joins TRBV30 and TRBJ1-1, with unresolved D. Trimming pared 4 bases from V and 5 bases from J, leaving 17 bases between. Germline V gene sequence: CDR1 GTSNPN, CDR2 SVGIG (reference sequence). The CDR3 runs to 14 residues. The CDR3 nucleotides read TGTGCCTGGACCCAATCCCTCATTTGGACTGAAGCTTTCTTT. As protein: CAWTQSLIWTEAFF.

The chain joins TRBV4-2 to TRBJ2-2; 14 nucleotides match TRBD2. This CDR3 has 18 amino acids. Germline V gene data show CDR1 as LGHNA and CDR2 as YNFKEQ. V dropped 0 bases and J dropped 7; count of bases not matched to a gene: 7. CDR3 nucleotide sequence: TGTGCCAGCAGCCAAGAAAGACTAGCGGGGGGGCAGGGCGGGGAGCTGTTTTTT. Protein product: CASSQERLAGGQGGELFF.

This rearrangement joins TRBV19 to TRBJ1-1, with TRBD1 matching over 8 bases. V shed 1 base and J 1 base; nucleotides not matched to a gene: 2. This CDR3 is 15 amino acids long. Germline loops: CDR1 LNHDA, CDR2 SQIVND (reference sequence). As DNA, the CDR3 is TGTGCCAGTAGTATAGCAGACAGGGGGAACACTGAAGCTTTCTTT. As protein: CASSIADRGNTEAFF.

This clone is medium-sized. The chain employs TRBV6-4 and TRBJ2-3, with 15 bases lining up with TRBD2. The CDR3 spans 16 residues. CDR1 and CDR2 (germline): MRHNA, SNTAGT. V shed 5 bases and J 4 bases; nucleotides not matched to a gene: 4. CDR3 sequence reads: CASSLGLAGGPDTQYF. DNA for the CDR3: TGTGCCAGCAGTCTCGGACTAGCGGGGGGGCCAGATACGCAGTATTTT.

V usage is TRBV2 and J usage is TRBJ2-3; 15 bases fit TRBD2. CDR3 size: 18 residues. Germline V lookup: CDR1 SNHLY, CDR2 FYNNEI. V dropped 7 bases and J dropped 2; count of bases not matched to a gene: 10. The CDR3 sequence is CASIRGLAGGRTTDTQYF. The CDR3 nucleotides read TGTGCCAGCATTCGAGGACTAGCGGGGGGGCGGACCACAGATACGCAGTATTTT.

CDR3 DNA sequence: TGCGCCAGCAGCCAAGAGGGGGGCGGATTGACTGAAGCTTTCTTT. It yields the protein CASSQEGGGLTEAFF. This chain connects TRBV4-1 to TRBJ1-1; the D gene is possibly TRBD1 (6 bases). In germline, CDR1 is MGHRA, CDR2 YSYEKL. The CDR3 consists of 15 residues. V shed 0 bases and J shed 5 bases, with 13 bases lying between them.

This chain joins TRBV6-1 and TRBJ1-5; D is undetermined. The CDR3 extends over 13 amino acids. Trimming removed 8 bases from V and 4 bases from J, with 12 bases in between. Germline V gene lookup returns CDR1 MNHNS and CDR2 SASEGT. The CDR3 spells CASQDLINQPQHF. The CDR3 DNA is TGTGCCAGCCAGGACTTAATTAATCAGCCCCAGCATTTT.

The rearrangement links TRBV29-1 to TRBJ1-1; TRBD1 agrees at 7 bases. Germline-derived CDR1 and CDR2 are SQVTM and ANQGSEA. This CDR3 is built from 16 residues. V lost 1 base to trimming and J lost 3 bases; unmatched junction nucleotides: 11. CDR3: CSVEGRDRKGHTEAFF. For the CDR3, the DNA is TGCAGCGTTGAAGGGCGGGACAGAAAAGGACACACTGAAGCTTTCTTT. Variable domain in full (rest from reference TRBV29-1 and TRBJ1-1): SAVISQKPSRDICQRGTSLTIQCQVDSQVTMMFWYRQQPGQSLTLIATANQGSEATYESGFVIDKFPISRPNLTFSTLTVSNMSPEDSSIYLCSVEGRDRKGHTEAFFGQGTRLTVV.

The V gene is TRBV19, the J gene TRBJ2-5; a weak D match, TRBD1 (7 bases). The length of the CDR3 is 15 residues. Trimming removed 3 bases from V and 4 bases from J, with 15 bases in between. The germline CDR1 and CDR2 sequences are LNHDA and SQIVND (reference sequence). This chain's CDR3 is CASSIGTEGAETQYF. CDR3 coding DNA: TGTGCCAGTAGTATCGGGACGGAGGGGGCAGAGACCCAGTACTTC.

This sequence joins TRBV7-8 and TRBJ2-3; 12 bases map to TRBD2. Germline V gene sequence: CDR1 SGHVS, CDR2 FQNEAQ. This CDR3 is 14 amino acids long. The junction had 9 bases not matched to a gene; V was cut back by 5 bases and J by 12 bases. The CDR3 DNA is TGTGCCAGCAGCAACCGATCGACTAGCGGGGGCCAGTATTTT. Translation: CASSNRSTSGGQYF.

This sequence joins TRBV29-1 and TRBJ2-7; 7 bases are shared with TRBD1. Per the germline V gene, CDR1 is SQVTM and CDR2 is ANQGSEA. The junction had 7 bases not matched to a gene; V was cut back by 6 bases and J by 2 bases. The CDR3 contains 13 residues. The CDR3 sequence is CSVTGTETYEQYF. The CDR3 DNA reads as TGCAGCGTCACCGGGACAGAAACCTACGAGCAGTACTTC.

This chain links TRBV7-9 with TRBJ2-2; 8 bases match TRBD1. CDR3 length equals 14 residues. The junction had 5 bases not matched to a gene; V was cut back by 7 bases and J by 4 bases. Germline V gives CDR1 SEHNR, CDR2 FQNEAQ (reference sequence). CDR3 sequence: CASTDRGGTGELFF. DNA for the CDR3: TGTGCCAGCACCGACAGGGGAGGCACCGGGGAGCTGTTTTTT.

The genes are TRBV5-6 and TRBJ1-1; TRBD1 aligns across 9 bases. The CDR3 sequence is 19 residues long. Trimming cost V 0 bases and J 1 base; bases outside gene matches: 13. The germline CDR1 and CDR2 sequences are SGHDT and YYEEEE. As DNA, the CDR3 is TGTGCCAGCAGCTTGGCCGTTGGGACAGGGTTGGGGAGGAACACTGAAGCTTTCTTT. It is translated as CASSLAVGTGLGRNTEAFF.

This chain uses TRBV27 with TRBJ2-7; 7 bases are shared with TRBD1. This CDR3 is built from 14 residues. V was pared by 4 bases and J by 4 bases, with 7 bases of the junction left unmatched. Germline CDR1 reads MNHEY; CDR2 reads SMNVEV (reference sequence). CDR3 sequence: CASSSSRDRYEQYF. The CDR3 bases are TGTGCCAGCAGTTCCAGCCGGGACAGATACGAGCAGTACTTC.

The V gene is TRBV7-9, the J gene TRBJ2-1; D remains unclear. This CDR3 region has 16 residues. Germline V gene lookup returns CDR1 SEHNR and CDR2 FQNEAQ (reference sequence). Trimming removed 6 bases from V and 0 bases from J, with 15 bases in between. CDR3 sequence: CASRSWLDSSYNEQFF. CDR3 DNA: TGTGCCAGCAGGTCCTGGTTGGATAGCTCCTACAATGAGCAGTTCTTC.

This clone was picked up one time. The chain employs TRBV5-1 and TRBJ2-1; D gene unclear. Germline CDR1 reads SGHRS; CDR2 reads YFSETQ. This CDR3 spans 12 amino acids. Trimming removed 0 bases from V and 9 bases from J, with 7 bases in between. The CDR3 loop reads CASSLVSGEQFF. The CDR3 DNA follows: TGCGCCAGCAGCTTGGTTAGTGGTGAGCAGTTCTTC.

The chain recombines TRBV14 with TRBJ2-7; no firm D call. Germline V gene sequence: CDR1 SGHDN, CDR2 FVKESK. V lost 4 bases to trimming and J lost 3 bases, with 7 bases between them. The CDR3 covers 12 residues. The CDR3 reads CASSPGVYEQYF. CDR3 bases: TGTGCCAGCAGCCCTGGGGTCTACGAGCAGTACTTC.

The V call is TRBV29-1, the J call TRBJ2-3, with TRBD1 as a possible D gene (6 bases). The CDR3 has 15 amino acids. The germline V gene has CDR1 SQVTM and CDR2 ANQGSEA. V dropped 2 bases and J dropped 1 base, with 13 bases sitting between them. This CDR3 is CSVERQGMGTDTQYF. CDR3 sequence (DNA): TGCAGCGTTGAACGGCAGGGGATGGGCACAGATACGCAGTATTTT.